This entry lists 22 T cell receptor beta chains sequenced from one sample in a study of response to subunit inactivated influenza vaccine. TCRdb reprocessed the RT-PCR reads with MiXCR, giving one entry per CDR3 protein. The sample lists some 600,000 distinct CDR3 sequences, approximately 14% occurring once. This specimen consisted of PBMCs from blood, obtained less than 15 days before vaccination. Every receptor here comes from a man aged 45-65 years who received an inactivated influenza vaccine.

This clonotype was recorded a few times. The genes are TRBV30 and TRBJ2-7; 11 positions match TRBD1. The junction had 1 base not matched to a gene; V was cut back by 5 bases and J by 4 bases. The CDR3 consists of 12 residues. Germline-derived CDR1 and CDR2 are GTSNPN and SVGIG (reference sequence). CDR3 residues: CAWGQGAYEQYF. The CDR3 DNA is TGTGCCTGGGGACAGGGGGCTTACGAGCAGTACTTC.

V usage is TRBV5-5 and J usage is TRBJ2-1, with 8 bases lining up with TRBD1. The ends lost 7 bases at V and 6 bases at J; junction bases unmatched: 9. CDR1 and CDR2 from the germline V gene are SGHKS and YYEKEE (reference sequence). This CDR3 contains 14 residues. The CDR3 is CASGQGTRVNEQFF. The CDR3 DNA reads as TGTGCCAGCGGACAGGGTACGCGGGTCAATGAGCAGTTCTTC. Complete variable domain (other parts from reference TRBV5-5 and TRBJ2-1): DAGVTQSPTHLIKTRGQQVTLRCSPISGHKSVSWYQQVLGQGPQFIFQYYEKEERGRGNFPDRFSARQFPNYSSELNVNALLLGDSALYLCASGQGTRVNEQFFGPGTRLTVL.

The J gene is TRBJ2-1, the V gene TRBV14; 12 bases fit TRBD2. V trimming: 6 bases; J trimming: 9 bases; junction bases outside the gene matches: 6. In germline, CDR1 is SGHDN, CDR2 FVKESK. The CDR3 is made up of 14 amino acids. The CDR3 DNA is TGTGCCAGCAGGACTAGCGGGAGTTCTGGTGAGCAGTTCTTC. Translation gives CASRTSGSSGEQFF.

This clonotype was seen just once. A read error may be the cause here, since a much bigger clone is one base away. V gene TRBV6-2 or TRBV6-3 combines with J gene TRBJ1-5; no reliable D call. The CDR3 runs to 14 residues. The V and J ends lost 1 base and 10 bases respectively, with 14 bases between them. Germline V CDR1 and CDR2: MNHEY, SVGEGT. CDR3 loop: CASSYLTRQGPQHF. CDR3 DNA: TGTGCCAGCAGTTACTTGACAAGGCAAGGACCCCAGCATTTT.

This clonotype was detected many times. The chain combines TRBV4-3 with TRBJ2-1; tentatively, D is TRBD2 (6 bases). Trimming left V 2 bases short and J 1 base short, with 12 bases between. The CDR3 contains 16 residues. Germline V CDR1 and CDR2: LGHNA, YSLEER. The CDR3 protein is CASSQQRGLSYNEQFF. The CDR3 DNA reads as TGCGCCAGCAGCCAACAAAGGGGACTTTCCTACAATGAGCAGTTCTTC.

The table lists this clonotype with many counts. The rearrangement links TRBV4-3 to TRBJ1-2, with D unresolved. From germline, CDR1 is LGHNA and CDR2 YSLEER. The CDR3 length is 14 residues. V was trimmed by 1 base and J by 1 base, leaving 7 bases between them. The chain's CDR3 is CASSQARVNYGYTF. The CDR3, as DNA: TGCGCCAGCAGCCAAGCACGGGTTAACTATGGCTACACCTTC.

This clonotype has only one observation. With a much larger clone just one base away, this may be a read error. J is TRBJ2-7 and V is TRBV11-2; D is unclear. The CDR3 is made up of 11 amino acids. Per germline, CDR1 SGHAT and CDR2 FQNNGV. The CDR3 sequence: CASSPSHEHYF. The CDR3 bases are TGTGCCAGCAGCCCTTCCCACGAGCACTACTTC.

The V call is TRBV27, the J call TRBJ2-5; D gene uncertain. The germline V gene encodes CDR1 MNHEY and CDR2 SMNVEV (reference sequence). V was cut by 4 bases and J by 4 bases, with 16 bases left in between. This CDR3 comprises 15 residues. DNA of the CDR3: TGTGCCAGCAGTTCTAGAACCGAAGCTCTAGAGACCCAGTACTTC. It codes for CASSSRTEALETQYF.

This clonotype was picked up many times. The chain has TRBV5-1 and TRBJ2-1; 8 positions match TRBD2. Germline CDR1 and CDR2: SGHRS and YFSETQ. This CDR3 spans 16 amino acids. Trimming cost V 0 bases and J 2 bases; bases outside gene matches: 4. The CDR3 sequence is CASSLVGRGPYNEQFF. The CDR3 DNA reads TGCGCCAGCAGCTTGGTCGGGAGGGGCCCCTACAATGAGCAGTTCTTC.

This chain links TRBV5-5 with TRBJ2-2; D ambiguous. V lost 4 bases to trimming and J lost 2 bases, with 12 bases between them. This CDR3 spans 15 amino acids. Germline V gene lookup returns CDR1 SGHKS and CDR2 YYEKEE (reference sequence). Here the CDR3 reads CASSLAASNTGELFF. The DNA for the CDR3 is TGTGCCAGCAGCCTGGCAGCCTCTAACACCGGGGAGCTGTTTTTT.

In DNA form, the CDR3 reads TGTGCCAGCAGCTTAATCGCGGGACTTCAAGAGACCCAGTACTTC. Translated: CASSLIAGLQETQYF. J is TRBJ2-5 and V is TRBV7-9; D perhaps matches TRBD2 (6 bases). CDR3 length equals 15 residues. Germline V gene data show CDR1 as SEHNR and CDR2 as FQNEAQ (reference sequence). Trimming removed 2 bases from V and 2 bases from J, with 12 bases in between.

The chain joins TRBV7-9 to TRBJ2-7; D is ambiguous. The CDR3 extends over 13 amino acids. Per germline, CDR1 SEHNR and CDR2 FQNEAQ (reference sequence). The V end was cut by 5 bases, the J end by 3 bases, with 11 bases between. CDR3 protein: CASSDLLVYEQYF. For the CDR3, the DNA is TGTGCCAGCAGCGACCTTCTGGTCTACGAGCAGTACTTC.

This rearrangement joins TRBV3-1 to TRBJ2-7, with 11 bases lining up with TRBD2. CDR3 length: 14 residues. Unmatched junction bases numbered 4, after V lost 4 bases and J lost 5 bases. Germline V gene sequence: CDR1 LGHDT, CDR2 YNNKEL (reference sequence). CDR3 residues: CASSPSGGLHEQYF. In nucleotides, the CDR3 is TGTGCCAGCAGCCCTAGCGGGGGGTTACACGAGCAGTACTTC.

The table lists this clonotype with many counts. The rearrangement joins TRBV20-1 to TRBJ2-1; weak D call: TRBD2 (6 bases). The CDR3 consists of 16 residues. With 3 bases removed from V and 0 bases from J, the gap between germline ends came to 15 bases. Germline CDR1 DFQATT, CDR2 SNEGSKA (reference sequence). CDR3 protein: CSASWGGGISYNEQFF. For the CDR3, the DNA is TGCAGTGCTAGTTGGGGCGGCGGGATCTCCTACAATGAGCAGTTCTTC.

Written as DNA, the CDR3 is TGTGCCAGCAGTACAGGGTTTGAGACCCAGTACTTC. Amino acid sequence: CASSTGFETQYF. J is TRBJ2-5 and V is TRBV2, with a weak D call TRBD1 (6 bases). The CDR3 spans 12 residues. Looked up from germline, CDR1 is SNHLY and CDR2 is FYNNEI. V dropped 5 bases and J dropped 5 bases, with 9 bases sitting between them.

This clonotype is a singleton in its sample. The rearrangement links TRBV7-9 to TRBJ1-5, with D perhaps TRBD1 (6 bases). The CDR3 is made up of 14 amino acids. Trimming cost V 9 bases and J 3 bases, with 15 bases left between them. Per the germline V gene, CDR1 is SEHNR and CDR2 is FQNEAQ (reference sequence). This CDR3 is CASQGGTFNQPQHF. The CDR3 region has the DNA TGTGCCAGTCAAGGGGGGACCTTCAATCAGCCCCAGCATTTT.

The table lists this clonotype with many counts. The chain has TRBV11-2 and TRBJ1-1; D is undetermined. CDR1 and CDR2 from the germline V gene are SGHAT and FQNNGV. Trimming took off 1 base at V and 0 bases at J, with 9 bases between the two ends. The CDR3 is made up of 15 amino acids. In DNA form, the CDR3 reads TGTGCCAGCAGCTTAGGTCGCGGGTTGAACACTGAAGCTTTCTTT. It is translated as CASSLGRGLNTEAFF. Combining the CDR3 with reference TRBV11-2 and TRBJ1-1 gives the whole variable domain EAGVAQSPRYKIIEKRQSVAFWCNPISGHATLYWYQQILGQGPKLLIQFQNNGVVDDSQLPKDRFSAERLKGVDSTLKIQPAKLEDSAVYLCASSLGRGLNTEAFFGQGTRLTVV.

This clonotype was seen many times. V gene TRBV4-1 combines with J gene TRBJ2-7, with D maybe TRBD1 (6 bases). The V end lost 1 base, the J end lost 1 base, and 14 bases lay between the germline ends. The CDR3 is 16 amino acids. Per the germline V gene, CDR1 is MGHRA and CDR2 is YSYEKL. CDR3 in amino acids: CASSQVSAGASYEQYF. The CDR3 nucleotides are TGCGCCAGCAGCCAAGTCTCGGCAGGGGCTTCCTACGAGCAGTACTTC.

The genes are TRBV7-8 and TRBJ2-7; no firm D call. The CDR3 covers 12 residues. The germline gives CDR1 SGHVS, CDR2 FQNEAQ. V shed 7 bases and J shed 6 bases, with 13 bases lying between them. The CDR3 here is CASTKLRFEQYF. The CDR3 DNA sequence: TGTGCCAGCACGAAATTAAGGTTCGAGCAGTACTTC.

This clonotype has just a few counts. V usage is TRBV28 and J usage is TRBJ2-1; 12 nucleotides agree with TRBD1. CDR3 size: 16 residues. Germline V lookup: CDR1 MDHEN, CDR2 SYDVKM. Losses at the gene ends were 4 bases for V and 9 bases for J; bases not matched to a gene: 10. The CDR3: CASSSQVGQGAFEQFF. In DNA, the CDR3 is TGTGCCAGCAGTTCACAGGTGGGACAGGGGGCATTTGAGCAGTTCTTC. Full variable domain (rest looked up from reference TRBV28 and TRBJ2-1): DVKVTQSSRYLVKRTGEKVFLECVQDMDHENMFWYRQDPGLGLRLIYFSYDVKMKEKGDIPEGYSVSREKKERFSLILESASTNQTSMYLCASSSQVGQGAFEQFFGPGTRLTVL.

This rearrangement joins TRBV4-1 to TRBJ1-1; D is perhaps TRBD1 (5 bases). The V end was cut by 4 bases, the J end by 1 base, with 13 bases between. Germline values: CDR1 MGHRA, CDR2 YSYEKL. CDR3 length equals 15 residues. In DNA, the CDR3 is TGCGCCAGCAGCCGGGGGGGACGGGAGAACACTGAAGCTTTCTTT. As protein: CASSRGGRENTEAFF.

In its sample, this clonotype was seen many times. The gene calls are TRBV4-3 and TRBJ1-5; D gene uncertain. This CDR3 contains 15 residues. V lost 0 bases and J 3 bases, leaving 9 bases between the germline ends. In germline, CDR1 is LGHNA, CDR2 YSLEER. The CDR3 region is CASSQERSFNQPQHF. DNA for the CDR3: TGCGCCAGCAGCCAAGAGAGGAGCTTCAATCAGCCCCAGCATTTT.